Sequencing of this T cell receptor beta chain was carried out in a study of Graves' ophthalmopathy and Graves' hyperthyroidism. Across the whole study: Specimen type is peripheral blood, obtained at initial diagnosis before any treatment.

Study findings and constraints: Ophthalmopathy versus stable hyperthyroidism: 13-signature model gave 85% to 90% sensitivity, approximately 80% specificity.

This clonotype was detected ten times or more. The antigen is unknown. Clinicians made diagnoses from clinical symptoms, serum thyroxine, TRAb, thyroid ultrasound and orbital computed tomography. Trimming removed 5 bases from V and 0 bases from J, with 13 bases in between. CDR3 length: 15 amino acids. Germline CDR1 and CDR2: MDHEN and SYDVKM. Transcripts of RNA were the source for amplifying TCR beta CDR3 regions. The library came from an HTBI-primed first-round RT-PCR and a second-round multiplex PCR. TCRdb re-called the multiplex PCR reads through MiXCR, storing one row per CDR3 protein. The data contain a few hundred thousand distinct CDR3 sequences, 20% to 25% of them singletons.

The clonotype was recovered from a woman aged 45-59 years with Graves' ophthalmopathy. Specimen: peripheral blood. The rearrangement joins TRBV28 to TRBJ1-1; the D gene is possibly TRBD1 (5 bases). The CDR3 sequence is CASSTMPGVNTEAFF. In DNA, the CDR3 is TGTGCCAGCAGTACGATGCCGGGGGTGAACACTGAAGCTTTCTTT.